This T cell receptor beta chain is drawn from a study of long-term antiretroviral therapy in people with HIV. The authors ran the immunoSEQ assay, v3.0, at survey level. TCRdb keeps only in-frame clones here, not all; method: immunoSEQ multiplex PCR. The sample has 25,000 to 35,000 clones; roughly 90% are singletons. Inclusion required at least two post-ART and at least one pre-ART PBMC samples. CDR3 size: 11 residues. Germline-derived CDR1 and CDR2 are SNHLY and FYNNEI. Trimming pared 6 bases from V and 0 bases from J, leaving 2 bases between. Study-wide results and limits: Clonotypes expanded prior to ART showed repertoire dominance at all sampled time points. ART preceded a rise in diversity that nonetheless stayed lower than in transplant donor controls.

This clone turned up a few times. Its target is unknown. This TCR derives from a woman between 18 and 29 years old with HIV. The source material was unsorted PBMCs, sampled 0.5 years after starting antiretroviral therapy. The chain has TRBV2 and TRBJ1-2; D gene ambiguous. This chain's CDR3 is CASRTNYGYTF. The CDR3 nucleotides read TGTGCCAGCAGGACTAACTATGGCTACACCTTC.